This TCR beta chain was retrieved from a study of blood T cell repertoires in COVID-19 (dated by TCRdb to the early 2020s). About the study as a whole: Collaborator samples came from the United States, Italy and Spain and covered acute and convalescent phases of COVID-19. The material from the prospective study consisted of cDNA or gDNA derived from T cells, B-cell-depleted T cells, or PBMCs. Sample metadata almost always included a de-identified subject ID, COVID-19 status, age in years and sex. HLA class I and class II types, where available, came from metadata supplied by the sample provider rather than from assay-based typing. The samples were drawn from the first 160 participants of the ongoing ImmuneRACE study and from over a thousand subjects provided by 6 global collaborators. The dataset comprised deeply sampled blood TCRbeta repertoires from subjects exposed to, actively infected with, or recovered from COVID-19. The repertoires were made available in a free public database intended to serve as a resource for research on the immune response to SARS-CoV-2. Study-wide conclusions, independent of this receptor: The quantity of clinical and demographic metadata differed by source and by participant and was supplied without curation.

The immunoSEQ Assay, a bias-controlled multiplex PCR, was used to amplify TCRbeta CDR3 regions from genomic DNA. Per the authors' processing: The number of nucleated cells in each sample was estimated by amplification of reference gene primers within the assay. Sequence reads were collapsed and filtered to measure the absolute abundance of every unique TCRbeta CDR3 rearrangement. For each sample, productive Simpson clonality was calculated as the square root of Simpson's diversity index across productive rearrangements. Here the immuneACCESS table is served through TCRdb, limited to in-frame sequences with V and J called. Missing clones are a known gap in these copies; in checked studies unresolved V genes cover under half, and the rest lacks a known reason. For V, J and clone size, that table is used; D and trimming come from the DNA. This sample lists 200,000 to 250,000 clones; around nine tenths were detected once. In total, the top ten clones hold roughly 2.5% of the sample.

This clone was seen once. The antigen it binds to is not known. No qualities accompany the bases; no much larger clone lies one base away. Collaborating institutions collected whole blood in K2EDTA tubes following their own protocols. Collaborator samples were shipped for TCRbeta analysis as frozen whole blood, isolated PBMCs, or DNA extracted from either sample type. V is pared back by 6 bases and J by 0 bases, with 12 bases lying between the germline termini. The CDR3 has 15 amino acids, counting the end cysteine and phenylalanine. Left in the record is the CDR3 DNA by itself, 45 bases read in frame from the first base. The germline V gene supplies CDR1 MNHEY and CDR2 SVGAGI.

The receptor comes from a woman in her fifties or sixties with acute or convalescent COVID-19. Sequencing was done on a sample of peripheral blood. Recombination linked TRBV6-5 to TRBJ1-3, with the D segment identity uncertain. The nucleotides read TGTGCCAGCAGCTCCGGGTTCCTCTCTGGAAACACCATATATTTT. Translated, this is CASSSGFLSGNTIYF.